The source of this TCR beta chain is a study of T cell changes during pregnancy in multiple sclerosis. This CDR3 spans 15 amino acids. V lost 3 bases and J 2 bases, leaving 11 bases between the germline ends. Germline values: CDR1 SGHVT, CDR2 SQSDAQ. The assay was immunoSEQ multiplex PCR, and TCRdb's table has in-frame clones only and misses some. Of 19,000 or so clones listed, around 90% are singletons. The J gene is TRBJ2-1, the V gene TRBV7-4, with a weak D call TRBD2 (6 bases). The source of this sequence is a female donor in good health, enrolled as a control in a pregnancy study. This sample comprised CD8+ T cells from peripheral blood mononuclear cells, obtained after pregnancy. CDR3 in DNA: TGTGCCAGCAGCTTCCCGGGGGATGCCTACAATGAGCAGTTCTTC. Amino acid sequence: CASSFPGDAYNEQFF.